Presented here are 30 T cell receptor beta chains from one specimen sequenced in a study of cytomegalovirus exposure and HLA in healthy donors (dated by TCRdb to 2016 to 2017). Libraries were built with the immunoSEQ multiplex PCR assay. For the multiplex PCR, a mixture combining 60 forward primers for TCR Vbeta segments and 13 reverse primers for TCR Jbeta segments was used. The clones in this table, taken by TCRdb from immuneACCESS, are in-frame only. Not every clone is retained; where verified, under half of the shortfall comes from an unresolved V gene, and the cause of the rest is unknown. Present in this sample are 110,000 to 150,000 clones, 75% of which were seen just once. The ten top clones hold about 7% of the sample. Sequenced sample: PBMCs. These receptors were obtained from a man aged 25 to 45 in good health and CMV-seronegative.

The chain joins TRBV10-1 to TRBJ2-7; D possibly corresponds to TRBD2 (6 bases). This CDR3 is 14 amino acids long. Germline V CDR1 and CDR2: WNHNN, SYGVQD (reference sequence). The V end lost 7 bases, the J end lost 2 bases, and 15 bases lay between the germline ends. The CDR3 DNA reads TGCGCCAGCATTAAGGACTATCCCCCCTACGAGCAGTACTTC. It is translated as CASIKDYPPYEQYF.

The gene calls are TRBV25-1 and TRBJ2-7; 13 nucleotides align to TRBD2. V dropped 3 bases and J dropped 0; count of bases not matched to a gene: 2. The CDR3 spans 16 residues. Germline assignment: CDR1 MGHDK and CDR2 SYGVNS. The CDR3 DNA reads TGTGCCAGCAGTGAGGGGACTAGCGGGATCTCCTACGAGCAGTACTTC. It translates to CASSEGTSGISYEQYF.

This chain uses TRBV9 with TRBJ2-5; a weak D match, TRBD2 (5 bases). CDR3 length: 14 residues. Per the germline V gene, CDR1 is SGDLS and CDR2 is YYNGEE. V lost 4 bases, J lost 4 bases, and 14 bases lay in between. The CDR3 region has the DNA TGTGCCAGCAGCCAAGCTGGGAGTGGAGAGACCCAGTACTTC. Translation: CASSQAGSGETQYF.

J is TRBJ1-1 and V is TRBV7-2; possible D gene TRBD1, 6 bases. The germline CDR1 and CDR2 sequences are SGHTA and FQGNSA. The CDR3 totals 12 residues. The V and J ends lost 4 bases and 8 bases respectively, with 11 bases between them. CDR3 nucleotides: TGTGCCAGCAGCTCGTCGGGGACAGAAGCTTTCTTT. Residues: CASSSSGTEAFF.

DNA of the CDR3: TGCGCCAGCAGCTTCCGGGGGGACGAAGCTTTCTTT. Translated, it gives CASSFRGDEAFF. The chain employs TRBV5-1 and TRBJ1-1, with TRBD1 as a possible D gene (5 bases). Deletions cut 2 bases from V and 8 bases from J, with 10 bases between. CDR1 and CDR2 (germline): SGHRS, YFSETQ. The CDR3 length is 12 residues.

The CDR3 region is CASSPTSGSRREQYF. The CDR3 bases are TGTGCCAGCAGCCCGACTAGCGGGAGCCGTCGCGAGCAGTACTTC. The chain has TRBV4-2 and TRBJ2-7; 12 positions agree with TRBD2. Trimming removed 4 bases from V and 6 bases from J; junction bases left unmatched: 7. Germline values: CDR1 LGHNA, CDR2 YNFKEQ. There are 15 residues in the CDR3.

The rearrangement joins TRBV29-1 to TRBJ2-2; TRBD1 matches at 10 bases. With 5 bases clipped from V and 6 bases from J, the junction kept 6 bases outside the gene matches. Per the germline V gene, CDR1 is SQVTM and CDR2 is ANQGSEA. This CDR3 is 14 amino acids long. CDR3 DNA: TGCAGCGTTTTGGCCGGGACAGGGGCCGGGGAGCTGTTTTTT. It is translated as CSVLAGTGAGELFF.

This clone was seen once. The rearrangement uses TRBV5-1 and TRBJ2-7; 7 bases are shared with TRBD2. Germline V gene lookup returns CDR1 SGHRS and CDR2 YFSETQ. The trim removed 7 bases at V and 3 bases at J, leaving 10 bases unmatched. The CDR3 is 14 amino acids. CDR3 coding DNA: TGCGCCAGCTTCCTCGGCGGGAGTAACTACGAGCAGTACTTC. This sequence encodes CASFLGGSNYEQYF.

Here the CDR3 DNA reads TGTGCCAGCAGCTTAACTCCCCGGAATTCACCCCTCCACTTT. Its translation: CASSLTPRNSPLHF. The rearrangement joins TRBV7-9 to TRBJ1-6, with D unresolved. The CDR3 totals 14 residues. In germline, CDR1 is SEHNR, CDR2 FQNEAQ (reference sequence). Trimming shortened V by 2 bases and J by 7 bases, and 9 bases separated the two germline ends.

CDR3: CASSGPDRYSYEQYF. For the CDR3, the DNA is TGTGCCAGCAGTGGACCCGACAGGTACTCCTACGAGCAGTACTTC. The rearrangement links TRBV6-1 to TRBJ2-7, with a weak D call TRBD1 (6 bases). The V and J ends lost 4 bases and 0 bases respectively, with 13 bases between them. There are 15 residues in the CDR3. CDR1 is MNHNS and CDR2 is SASEGT in the germline V gene.

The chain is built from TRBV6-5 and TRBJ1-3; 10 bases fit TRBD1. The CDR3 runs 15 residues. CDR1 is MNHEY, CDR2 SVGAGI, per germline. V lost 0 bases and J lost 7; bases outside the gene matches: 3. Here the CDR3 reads CASSYSTGGHNTIYF. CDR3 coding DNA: TGTGCCAGCAGTTACTCGACAGGGGGCCACAACACCATATATTTT.

CDR3 in amino acids: CASSGDTTSGNTIYF. DNA for the CDR3: TGCGCCAGCAGCGGCGACACAACCTCTGGAAACACCATATATTTT. The chain links TRBV5-1 to TRBJ1-3, with D hard to call. Trimming removed 4 bases from V and 0 bases from J, with 11 bases in between. The CDR3 is 15 amino acids. Germline assignment: CDR1 SGHRS and CDR2 YFSETQ.

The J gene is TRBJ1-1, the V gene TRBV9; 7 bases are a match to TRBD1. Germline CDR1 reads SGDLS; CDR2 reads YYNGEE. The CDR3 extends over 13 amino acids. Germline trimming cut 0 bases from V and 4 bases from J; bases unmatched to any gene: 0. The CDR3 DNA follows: TGTGCCAGCAGCGTAGGGGACAGCACTGAAGCTTTCTTT. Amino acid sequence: CASSVGDSTEAFF.

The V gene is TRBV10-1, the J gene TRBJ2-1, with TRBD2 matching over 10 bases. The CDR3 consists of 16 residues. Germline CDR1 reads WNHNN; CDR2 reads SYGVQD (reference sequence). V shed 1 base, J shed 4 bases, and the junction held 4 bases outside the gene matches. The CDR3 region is CASSEYSGRAYNEQFF. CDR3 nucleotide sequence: TGCGCCAGCAGTGAGTACAGCGGGAGGGCGTACAATGAGCAGTTCTTC.

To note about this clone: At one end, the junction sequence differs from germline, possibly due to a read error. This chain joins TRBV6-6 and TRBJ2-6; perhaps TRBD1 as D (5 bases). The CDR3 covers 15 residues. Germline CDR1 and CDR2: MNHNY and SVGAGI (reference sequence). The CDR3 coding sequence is TGTGCCAGCAGCCCAGCCAACTCTGGGGCCAACGTCCCGACTTTC. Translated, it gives CASSPANSGANVPTF.

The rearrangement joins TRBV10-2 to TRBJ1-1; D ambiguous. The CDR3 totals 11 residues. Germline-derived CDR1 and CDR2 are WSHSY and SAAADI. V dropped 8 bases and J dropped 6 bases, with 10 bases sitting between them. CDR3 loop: CASSTGAEAFF. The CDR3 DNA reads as TGCGCCAGCTCGACCGGAGCTGAAGCTTTCTTT.

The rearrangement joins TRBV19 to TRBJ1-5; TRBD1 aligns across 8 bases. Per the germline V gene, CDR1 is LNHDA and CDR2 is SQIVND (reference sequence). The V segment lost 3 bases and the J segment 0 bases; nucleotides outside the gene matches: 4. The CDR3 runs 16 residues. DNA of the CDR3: TGTGCCAGTAGTATGGACAGGGTATATAGCAATCAGCCCCAGCATTTT. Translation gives CASSMDRVYSNQPQHF.

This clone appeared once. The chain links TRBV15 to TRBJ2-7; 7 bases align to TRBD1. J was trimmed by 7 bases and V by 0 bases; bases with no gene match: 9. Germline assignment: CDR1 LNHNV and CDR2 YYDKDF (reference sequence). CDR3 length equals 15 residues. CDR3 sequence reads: CATSREQGFGLEQYF. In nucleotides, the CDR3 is TGTGCCACCAGCAGAGAACAGGGGTTTGGTTTGGAGCAGTACTTC.

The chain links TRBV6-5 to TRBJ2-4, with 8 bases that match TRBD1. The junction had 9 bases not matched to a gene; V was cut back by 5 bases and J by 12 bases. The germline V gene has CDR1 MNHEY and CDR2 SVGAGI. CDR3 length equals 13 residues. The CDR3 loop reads CASSNRQGQSQYF. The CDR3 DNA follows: TGTGCCAGCAGTAATAGACAGGGGCAGAGTCAGTACTTC.

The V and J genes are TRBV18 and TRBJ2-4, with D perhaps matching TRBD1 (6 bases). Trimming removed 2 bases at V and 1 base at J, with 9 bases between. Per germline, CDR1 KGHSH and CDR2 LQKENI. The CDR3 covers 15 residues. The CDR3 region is CASSPTTGAKNIQYF. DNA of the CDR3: TGTGCCAGCTCACCAACCACAGGGGCCAAAAACATTCAGTACTTC.

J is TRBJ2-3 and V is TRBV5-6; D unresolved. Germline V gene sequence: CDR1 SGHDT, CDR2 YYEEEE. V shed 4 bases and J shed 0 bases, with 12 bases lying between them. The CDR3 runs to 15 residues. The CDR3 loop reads CASSLFARSTDTQYF. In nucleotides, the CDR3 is TGTGCCAGCAGCCTCTTTGCGCGTAGCACAGATACGCAGTATTTT.

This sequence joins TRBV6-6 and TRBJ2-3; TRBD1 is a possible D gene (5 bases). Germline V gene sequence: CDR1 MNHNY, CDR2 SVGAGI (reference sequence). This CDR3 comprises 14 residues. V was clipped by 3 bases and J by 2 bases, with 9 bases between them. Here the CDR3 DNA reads TGTGCCAGCAGTTATTTGGGGCTCACAGATACGCAGTATTTT. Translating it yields CASSYLGLTDTQYF.

CDR3 protein: CASRVSGASRTDTQYF. The CDR3 coding sequence is TGCGCCAGCAGAGTTAGCGGTGCCTCCCGCACAGATACGCAGTATTTT. This chain links TRBV5-1 with TRBJ2-3; maybe TRBD2 (6 bases). Germline V gene data show CDR1 as SGHRS and CDR2 as YFSETQ. The CDR3 runs to 16 residues. Deletions cut 5 bases from V and 1 base from J, with 17 bases between.

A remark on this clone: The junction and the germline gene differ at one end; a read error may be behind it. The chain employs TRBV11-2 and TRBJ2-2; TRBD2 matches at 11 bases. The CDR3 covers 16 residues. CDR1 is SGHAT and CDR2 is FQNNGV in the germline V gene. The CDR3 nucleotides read TGTGCCAGCAACTTAGCGGGGGGGATCTCCCCCGGGGAGCTGTTTTTT. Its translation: CASNLAGGISPGELFF.

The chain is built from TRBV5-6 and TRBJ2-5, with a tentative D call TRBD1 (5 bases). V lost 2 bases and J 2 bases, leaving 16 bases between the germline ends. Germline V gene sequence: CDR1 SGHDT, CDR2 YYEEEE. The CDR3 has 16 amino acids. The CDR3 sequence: CASSFKSGRRQETQYF. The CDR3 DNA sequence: TGTGCCAGCAGCTTTAAGTCAGGGCGACGGCAAGAGACCCAGTACTTC.

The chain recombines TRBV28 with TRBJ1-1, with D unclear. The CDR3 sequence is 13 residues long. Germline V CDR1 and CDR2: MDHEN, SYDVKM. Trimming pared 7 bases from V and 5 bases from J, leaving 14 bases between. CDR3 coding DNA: TGTGCCAGCACCAAGGATGAGGGAACTGAAGCTTTCTTT. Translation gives CASTKDEGTEAFF.

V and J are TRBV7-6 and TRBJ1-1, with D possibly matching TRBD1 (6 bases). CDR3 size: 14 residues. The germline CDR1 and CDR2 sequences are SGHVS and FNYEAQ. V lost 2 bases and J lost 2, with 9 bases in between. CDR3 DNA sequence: TGTGCCAGCAGCTTATTGGACAGAAACACTGAAGCTTTCTTT. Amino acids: CASSLLDRNTEAFF.

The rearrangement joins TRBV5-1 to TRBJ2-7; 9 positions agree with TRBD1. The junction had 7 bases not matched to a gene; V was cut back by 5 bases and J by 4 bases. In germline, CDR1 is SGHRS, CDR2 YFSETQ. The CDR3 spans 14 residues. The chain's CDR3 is CASRGTGRLYEQYF. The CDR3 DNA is TGCGCCAGCAGGGGGACAGGGCGTCTGTACGAGCAGTACTTC.

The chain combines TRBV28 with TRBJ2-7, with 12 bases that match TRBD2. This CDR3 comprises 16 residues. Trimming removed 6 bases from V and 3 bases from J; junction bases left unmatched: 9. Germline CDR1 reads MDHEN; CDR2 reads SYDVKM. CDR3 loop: CASSPSGGALLYEQYF. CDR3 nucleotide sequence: TGTGCCAGCAGCCCTAGCGGGGGGGCCCTCCTCTACGAGCAGTACTTC.

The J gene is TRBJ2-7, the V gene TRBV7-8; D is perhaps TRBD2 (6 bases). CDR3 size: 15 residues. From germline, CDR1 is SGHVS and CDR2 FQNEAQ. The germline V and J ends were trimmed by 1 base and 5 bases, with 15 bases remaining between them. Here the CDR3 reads CASSLGGEAPDEQYF. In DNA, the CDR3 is TGTGCCAGCAGCTTAGGCGGGGAGGCGCCAGACGAGCAGTACTTC.